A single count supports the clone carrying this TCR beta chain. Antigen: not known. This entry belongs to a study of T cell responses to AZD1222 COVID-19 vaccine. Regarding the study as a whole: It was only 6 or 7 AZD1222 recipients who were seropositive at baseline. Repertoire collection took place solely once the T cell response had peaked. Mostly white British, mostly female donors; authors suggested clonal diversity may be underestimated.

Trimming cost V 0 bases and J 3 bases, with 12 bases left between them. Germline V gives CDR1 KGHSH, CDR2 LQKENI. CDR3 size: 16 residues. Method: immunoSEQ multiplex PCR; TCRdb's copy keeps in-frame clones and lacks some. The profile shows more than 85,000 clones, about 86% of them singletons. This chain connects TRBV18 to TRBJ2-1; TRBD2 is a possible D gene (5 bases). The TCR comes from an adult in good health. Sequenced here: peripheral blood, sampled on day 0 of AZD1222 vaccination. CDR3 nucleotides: TGTGCCAGCTCACCACCTTTCGGACTTGACTACAATGAGCAGTTCTTC. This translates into CASSPPFGLDYNEQFF.